This T cell receptor beta chain was documented in a study of control samples from healthy donors and cancer patients. Measured with immunoSEQ multiplex PCR; TCRdb has only the in-frame clones, and not every one. In the table there are approximately 170,000 clones, 70% to 90% of which are singletons. Trimming pared 5 bases from V and 6 bases from J, leaving 17 bases between. CDR3 length equals 15 residues. Germline V lookup: CDR1 SGHAT, CDR2 FQNNGV. Sequenced material: blood. This receptor was identified in a woman in her thirties in good health. V usage is TRBV11-2 and J usage is TRBJ2-1, with D perhaps TRBD1 (6 bases). In nucleotides, the CDR3 is TGTGCCAGCAGCCTCCACGGGATGGGGGCCAATGAGCAGTTCTTC. Residues: CASSLHGMGANEQFF.